The T cell receptor (beta chain) described here comes from a study of cytomegalovirus exposure and HLA in healthy donors. With respect to this clone: Its antigen is currently unknown.

The study's findings and limits: According to an earlier analysis, most TCR beta V segments yielded productive rearrangements about 87% or about 30% of the time.

The PCR used 60 Vbeta and 13 Jbeta primers. Sequencing used immunoSEQ multiplex PCR; TCRdb keeps in-frame clones, though not all of them. The data hold 90,000 to 120,000 clones, with roughly 80% observed a single time. The germline CDR1 and CDR2 sequences are SGHVS and FNYEAQ. This CDR3 is 14 amino acids long. The V and J ends lost 5 bases and 6 bases, in that order; junction bases with no gene match: 5. The origin of this receptor is a man between 25 and 39 years old in good health and CMV-seronegative. Specimen: PBMCs. J is TRBJ2-2 and V is TRBV7-6; the match to TRBD2 covers 8 bases. The CDR3 nucleotides are TGTGCCAGCAGCCCACAAGCGGGAGCCGGGGAGCTGTTTTTT. Its protein product is CASSPQAGAGELFF.